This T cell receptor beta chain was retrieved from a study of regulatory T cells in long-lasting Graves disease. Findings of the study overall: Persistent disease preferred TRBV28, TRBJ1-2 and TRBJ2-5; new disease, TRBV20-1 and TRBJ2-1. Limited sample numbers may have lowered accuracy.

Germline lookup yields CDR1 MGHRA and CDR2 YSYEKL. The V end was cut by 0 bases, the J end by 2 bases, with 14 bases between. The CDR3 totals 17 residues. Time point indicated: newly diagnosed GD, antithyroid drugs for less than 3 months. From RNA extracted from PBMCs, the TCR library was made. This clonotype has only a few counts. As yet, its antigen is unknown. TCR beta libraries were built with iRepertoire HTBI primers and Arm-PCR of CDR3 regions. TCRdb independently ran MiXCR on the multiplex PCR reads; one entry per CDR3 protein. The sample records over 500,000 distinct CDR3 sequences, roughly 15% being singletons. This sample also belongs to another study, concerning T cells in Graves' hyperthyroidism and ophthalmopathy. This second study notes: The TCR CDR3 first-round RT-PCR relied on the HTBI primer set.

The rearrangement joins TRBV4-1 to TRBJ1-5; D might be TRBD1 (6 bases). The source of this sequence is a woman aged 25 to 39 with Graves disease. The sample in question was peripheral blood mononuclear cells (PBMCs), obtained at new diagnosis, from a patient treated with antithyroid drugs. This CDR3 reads CASSQEGRGRGNQPQHF. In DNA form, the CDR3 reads TGCGCCAGCAGCCAAGAAGGCAGGGGTCGGGGCAATCAGCCCCAGCATTTT.